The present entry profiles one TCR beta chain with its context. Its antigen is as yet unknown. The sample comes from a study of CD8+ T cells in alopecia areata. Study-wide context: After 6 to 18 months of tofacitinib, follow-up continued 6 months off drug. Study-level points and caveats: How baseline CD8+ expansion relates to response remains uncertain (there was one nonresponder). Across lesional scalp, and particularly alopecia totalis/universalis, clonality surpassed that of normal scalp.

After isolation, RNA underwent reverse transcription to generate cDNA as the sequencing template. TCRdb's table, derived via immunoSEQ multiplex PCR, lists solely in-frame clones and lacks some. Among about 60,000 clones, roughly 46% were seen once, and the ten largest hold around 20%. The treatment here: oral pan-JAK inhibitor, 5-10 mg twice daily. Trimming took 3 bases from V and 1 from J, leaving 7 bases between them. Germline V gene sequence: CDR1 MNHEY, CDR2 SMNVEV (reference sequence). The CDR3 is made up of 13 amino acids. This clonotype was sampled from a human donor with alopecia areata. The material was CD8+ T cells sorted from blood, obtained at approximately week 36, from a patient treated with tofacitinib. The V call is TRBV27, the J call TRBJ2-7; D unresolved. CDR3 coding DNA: TGTGCCAGCAGTTTTGGTCAGTCCTACGAGCAGTACTTC. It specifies CASSFGQSYEQYF.